A few counts support the clone carrying this TCR beta chain. Its antigen is unknown. The data originate from a study of CD8 T cells in ankylosing spondylitis. Germline lookup yields CDR1 LGHDT and CDR2 YNNKEL (reference sequence). CDR3 length: 13 residues. V lost 4 bases, J lost 10 bases, and 16 bases lay in between. Regarding the study as a whole: It was reported that disease-linked clones were significantly enriched in matched ankylosing spondylitis synovial fluid. Reports of some motif variants in reactive arthritis synovial fluid and blood predate this one. A motif of roughly eight highly homologous TCR beta variants was seen as apparently characteristic of ankylosing spondylitis blood.

Library preparation for TCR beta used quantitative 5'-RACE with molecular barcodes. TCRdb analysed the 5' RACE reads with MiXCR anew, one entry per CDR3 protein. In the table there are 330,000 or so distinct CDR3 sequences, less than 9.5% of which are singletons. The rearrangement joins TRBV3-1 to TRBJ1-1; unclear D gene. Material for sequencing was blood, either unsorted or a sorted T cell fraction (not recorded which). The clonotype comes from a male donor with ankylosing spondylitis. CDR3 in DNA: TGTGCCAGCAGCCCGCCGGGTAGGTCCGGAGCTTTCTTT. The encoded protein is CASSPPGRSGAFF.